These T cell receptor beta chains were read from a single sample in a study of cytomegalovirus exposure and HLA in healthy donors. Data came from immunoSEQ multiplex PCR; TCRdb stores just in-frame clones and leaves some out. The table has 120,000 or so clones, under 85% seen once. Sample: PBMCs. The receptor set was obtained from a woman in her forties or fifties in good health and CMV-seropositive. CDR3s include the opening cysteine and the closing phenylalanine or tryptophan. A D gene is named only where the DNA matches it firmly. Clone sizes are given selectively: once, few, many, or a class where the clone is expanded.

V gene,D gene,J gene,clone size,CDR3 protein,CDR3 DNA
TRBV13,TRBD1,TRBJ2-1,.,CASSYGLRDRVEGKQFF,TGTGCCAGCAGCTATGGGCTGCGGGACAGGGTCGAGGGAAAGCAGTTCTTC
TRBV5-1,.,TRBJ1-4,few,CASSVDRKSEKLFF,TGCGCCAGCAGCGTAGACAGGAAGTCTGAAAAACTGTTTTTT
TRBV2,.,TRBJ2-7,.,CASSVSGILYEQYF,TGTGCCAGCAGTGTCTCGGGAATCCTCTACGAGCAGTACTTC
TRBV19,.,TRBJ1-1,.,CATGGAYTEAFF,TGTGCCACCGGGGGGGCTTACACTGAAGCTTTCTTT
TRBV7-9,TRBD1,TRBJ1-2,.,CASSLGATGANYGYPF,TGTGCCAGCAGCTTAGGAGCGACAGGGGCTAACTATGGCTACCCCTTC
TRBV11-2,TRBD1,TRBJ2-3,.,CASSRGQGLYIYTQYF,TGTGCCAGCAGCCGCGGACAGGGGCTATATATCTATACGCAGTATTTT
TRBV5-1,TRBD1,TRBJ2-3,.,CASSQGQGGDTQYF,TGCGCCAGCAGCCAAGGACAGGGTGGAGATACGCAGTATTTT
TRBV2,TRBD2,TRBJ2-5,.,CASSEGLAAETQYF,TGTGCCAGCAGTGAGGGACTAGCGGCGGAGACCCAGTACTTC
TRBV30,.,TRBJ1-2,few,CAWSVGGGIYGYTF,TGTGCCTGGAGTGTAGGGGGGGGAATCTATGGCTACACCTTC
TRBV25-1,.,TRBJ2-2,once,CASSDRLARGGELFF,TGTGCCAGCAGTGACCGCCTAGCGCGGGGCGGGGAGCTGTTTTTT
TRBV14,TRBD1,TRBJ1-5,few,CASSPTGAHQPQHF,TGTGCCAGCAGCCCTACAGGGGCGCATCAGCCCCAGCATTTT
TRBV5-4,TRBD1,TRBJ2-7,few,CASSFPGQGSKQYF,TGTGCCAGCAGCTTCCCGGGACAGGGTTCCAAGCAGTACTTC
TRBV6-1,TRBD1,TRBJ2-2,.,CASSLGTGNTGELFF,TGTGCCAGCAGCCTTGGGACAGGGAACACCGGGGAGCTGTTTTTT
TRBV5-1,TRBD2,TRBJ2-7,few,CASSLMGGGSYEQYF,TGCGCCAGCAGCTTGATGGGGGGGGGTTCCTACGAGCAGTACTTC
TRBV5-1,TRBD1,TRBJ1-1,.,CASSFLRTGEANTEAFF,TGCGCCAGCAGCTTCCTTCGGACAGGCGAGGCGAACACTGAAGCTTTCTTT
TRBV27,.,TRBJ1-4,few,CASSSGLGEKLFF,TGTGCCAGCAGTTCAGGGCTGGGGGAAAAACTGTTTTTT
TRBV9,.,TRBJ1-1,.,CASSPRTDRNTEAFF,TGTGCCAGCAGCCCCAGGACAGATAGGAACACTGAAGCTTTCTTT
TRBV4-3,TRBD2,TRBJ2-5,.,CASSQVAYGAGVLETQYF,TGCGCCAGCAGCCAAGTCGCCTACGGAGCGGGGGTTTTGGAGACCCAGTACTTC
TRBV4-1,TRBD1,TRBJ1-2,.,CASSQDIQGANGYTF,TGCGCCAGCAGCCAAGATATTCAGGGGGCGAATGGCTACACCTTC
TRBV18,.,TRBJ2-2,few,CASSSDGGLTGELFF,TGTGCCAGCTCATCCGACGGGGGGCTCACCGGGGAGCTGTTTTTT
TRBV18,.,TRBJ2-2,.,CASSQVAPNTGELFF,TGTGCCAGCTCACAAGTAGCACCGAACACCGGGGAGCTGTTTTTT
TRBV11-2,TRBD1,TRBJ1-6,.,CASSLEGQGYSPLHF,TGTGCCAGCAGCCTAGAGGGACAGGGATATTCACCCCTCCACTTT
TRBV4-3,.,TRBJ1-2,few,CASSQDLGVLDGYTF,TGCGCCAGCAGCCAAGATCTCGGGGTCCTGGATGGCTACACCTTC
TRBV7-2,.,TRBJ2-5,few,CASSLNRIQETQYF,TGTGCCAGCAGCTTGAACAGGATTCAAGAGACCCAGTACTTC
TRBV10-2,.,TRBJ1-3,.,CASSESGGNTIYF,TGCGCCAGCAGTGAGTCGGGGGGTAACACCATATATTTT
TRBV12-5,.,TRBJ1-6,.,CASGLGTRGSSPLHF,TGTGCTAGTGGTTTAGGAACACGGGGTAGTTCACCCCTCCACTTT
TRBV7-9,.,TRBJ1-3,.,CASSPRGARGSGNTIYF,TGTGCCAGCAGCCCTCGGGGGGCGAGGGGCTCTGGAAACACCATATATTTT
TRBV19,TRBD2,TRBJ2-2,few,CASSIEAGVTGELFF,TGTGCCAGTAGTATAGAGGCGGGGGTCACCGGGGAGCTGTTTTTT
TRBV6-5,TRBD1,TRBJ2-2,few,CASSYRGHNTGELFF,TGTGCCAGCAGTTATAGGGGGCACAACACCGGGGAGCTGTTTTTT
TRBV7-9,.,TRBJ1-2,.,CASSSSMGRGLSYTF,TGTGCCAGCAGCTCATCGATGGGGCGGGGGTTGAGCTACACCTTC
TRBV10-3,TRBD1,TRBJ1-1,.,CAISPGTGGGRAFF,TGTGCCATCAGTCCCGGGACAGGGGGAGGGAGAGCTTTCTTT
TRBV15,.,TRBJ1-1,.,CAIGREMNTEAFF,TGTGCCATCGGAAGGGAGATGAACACTGAAGCTTTCTTT
TRBV25-1,.,TRBJ2-4,.,CAIKGCGTKNIQYF,TGTGCCATAAAGGGGTGCGGGACCAAAAACATTCAGTACTTC
TRBV19,TRBD2,TRBJ2-2,once,CATHRGGNTGELFF,TGTGCCACCCACCGGGGGGGGAACACCGGGGAGCTGTTTTTT